One sample yielded the 2 T cell receptor beta chains listed below, sequenced in a study of monozygotic twins with inflammatory bowel disease (dated by TCRdb to the late 2010s). Library prep was done by 5' RACE. For sequencing, an Illumina HiSeq 2500 was employed. Reprocessed by TCRdb, the reads give a single entry per CDR3 protein sequence, without DNA. The sample table includes approximately 330,000 distinct CDR3 sequences. Jointly, the top ten make up around 2% of the sample. Sequenced: blood. Receptors originate from a human donor with ulcerative colitis or Crohn's disease, or a healthy co-twin of an affected twin (not recorded which).

This chain joins TRBV5-1 and TRBJ2-2. Per germline, CDR1 SGHRS and CDR2 YFSETQ. This CDR3 has 16 amino acids. The chain's CDR3 is CASSLFGSSNTGELFF. The full variable domain, in which reference TRBV5-1 and TRBJ2-2 provide the parts outside the CDR3, is KAGVTQTPRYLIKTRGQQVTLSCSPISGHRSVSWYQQTPGQGLQFLFEYFSETQRNKGNFPGRFSGRQFSNSRSEMNVSTLELGDSALYLCASSLFGSSNTGELFFGEGSRLTVL.

The rearrangement joins TRBV6-1 to TRBJ1-3; absent DNA, TCRdb's TRBD1 call cannot be checked. This CDR3 spans 14 amino acids. Germline V gene lookup returns CDR1 MNHNS and CDR2 SASEGT. CDR3 sequence: CASKKTGFGNTIYF.